What follows are 8 T cell receptor beta chains derived from one specimen sequenced in a study of CD8+ T cells in alopecia areata listed by TCRdb under 2018. Library generation was performed with the immunoSEQ multiplex PCR assay. To provide template for TCR sequencing, every sample had RNA extracted and reverse transcribed into cDNA. TCRdb's version of the immuneACCESS table is confined to in-frame rearrangements and falls short of the full clone set. An unresolved V gene accounts for under half of the shortfall where checked; the remainder is of unknown origin. The sample data list roughly 220,000 clones, and around two fifths of these were observed just once. Clones ranked in the top ten supply roughly 0.45% of the sample. The treatment or condition label, as the study defines it: oral pan-JAK inhibitor, 5-10 mg twice daily. Sequences were derived from CD4+ T cells sorted from blood, sampled at approximately week 30, from a patient treated with tofacitinib. The receptors were gathered from a human donor with alopecia areata.

This clone was picked up a small number of times. The rearrangement joins TRBV29-1 to TRBJ1-2; D remains ambiguous. Germline V gives CDR1 SQVTM, CDR2 ANQGSEA. V was clipped by 5 bases and J by 2 bases, with 9 bases between them. The length of the CDR3 is 12 residues. Here the CDR3 reads CSVREGNYGYTF. The CDR3 DNA is TGCAGCGTTAGGGAGGGAAACTATGGCTACACCTTC.

Ten or more counts support this clone. This chain uses TRBV19 with TRBJ1-5, with D unclear. CDR1 and CDR2 from the germline V gene are LNHDA and SQIVND (reference sequence). This CDR3 comprises 13 residues. Trimming removed 2 bases from V and 5 bases from J, with 7 bases in between. CDR3 DNA sequence: TGTGCCAGTAGTATATCCAGTTATCAGCCCCAGCATTTT. This codes for CASSISSYQPQHF.

The rearrangement links TRBV29-1 to TRBJ2-7, with a weak D call TRBD1 (6 bases). The V and J ends lost 7 bases and 3 bases respectively, with 10 bases between them. The CDR3 runs to 11 residues. CDR1 is SQVTM and CDR2 is ANQGSEA in the germline V gene. The CDR3 DNA reads as TGCAGCGGGGGACAAGTCTACGAGCAGTACTTC. This codes for CSGGQVYEQYF.

V usage is TRBV2 and J usage is TRBJ2-4, with a possible D match to TRBD1 (6 bases). V lost 7 bases and J lost 0, with 13 bases in between. In germline, CDR1 is SNHLY, CDR2 FYNNEI. This CDR3 is 15 amino acids long. The CDR3 region has the DNA TGTGCCAGCATATCGGACAGTCTAGCCAAAAACATTCAGTACTTC. It translates to CASISDSLAKNIQYF.

The CDR3 protein is CASSNPGTINEQFF. DNA for the CDR3: TGTGCCAGCAGCAATCCCGGGACCATCAATGAGCAGTTCTTC. The chain recombines TRBV6-6 with TRBJ2-1; D is perhaps TRBD1 or TRBD2 (5 bases each). Germline V gene lookup returns CDR1 MNHNY and CDR2 SVGAGI (reference sequence). The length of the CDR3 is 14 residues. V lost 6 bases to trimming and J lost 6 bases, with 15 bases between them.

This clone was counted a few times. This chain joins TRBV6-6 and TRBJ1-3; 9 bases line up with TRBD1. Germline V gives CDR1 MNHNY, CDR2 SVGAGI (reference sequence). The CDR3 contains 14 residues. The V gene end was trimmed by 4 bases and the J gene end by 4 bases; junction bases not matched to a gene: 2. The CDR3 loop is CASSSGQGGNTIYF. In DNA form, the CDR3 reads TGTGCCAGCAGTTCGGGACAGGGCGGAAACACCATATATTTT.

This rearrangement joins TRBV5-1 to TRBJ1-3, with D possibly being TRBD1 (5 bases). CDR1 and CDR2 from the germline V gene are SGHRS and YFSETQ. CDR3 size: 13 residues. Trimming cost V 7 bases and J 4 bases, with 12 bases left between them. The DNA of the CDR3 is TGCGCCAGCTCGAGGGGTGTCGGAAACACCATATATTTT. Residues: CASSRGVGNTIYF.

The chain carries TRBV6-5 and TRBJ2-5; no definite D call. CDR3 size: 13 residues. V shed 0 bases and J shed 5 bases, with 7 bases lying between them. The V gene's germline CDR1 is MNHEY and CDR2 SVGAGI. The CDR3 nucleotides read TGTGCCAGCAGTTACTCTCGGGTTGAGACCCAGTACTTC. Amino acid sequence: CASSYSRVETQYF.